This TCR beta chain derives from a study of blood T cell repertoires in COVID-19. Study background: Collection of acute and convalescent COVID-19 samples took place in the United States, Italy and Spain. T cells, B-cell-depleted T cells, or PBMCs supplied cDNA or gDNA.

Germline V CDR1 and CDR2: MNHEY, SVGAGI. This CDR3 has 14 amino acids. The V and J ends lost 2 bases and 6 bases respectively, with 11 bases between them. Original handling: Amplifying reference gene primers gave estimates of nucleated cell counts. Sequencing was performed with immunoSEQ multiplex PCR; in TCRdb, only in-frame clones are kept and a portion is missing. That table supplies the V and J calls and clone size; D and trimming were determined from the DNA. The table includes some 250,000 clones, around three quarters detected once. The gene calls are TRBV6-5 and TRBJ2-1; perhaps TRBD1 as D (6 bases). Sequencing input: peripheral blood. The sequence derives from a woman of 80 years or more with acute or convalescent COVID-19. The CDR3 reads CASSYSPGANEQFF. DNA of the CDR3: TGTGCCAGCAGTTACAGCCCAGGGGCCAATGAGCAGTTCTTC.